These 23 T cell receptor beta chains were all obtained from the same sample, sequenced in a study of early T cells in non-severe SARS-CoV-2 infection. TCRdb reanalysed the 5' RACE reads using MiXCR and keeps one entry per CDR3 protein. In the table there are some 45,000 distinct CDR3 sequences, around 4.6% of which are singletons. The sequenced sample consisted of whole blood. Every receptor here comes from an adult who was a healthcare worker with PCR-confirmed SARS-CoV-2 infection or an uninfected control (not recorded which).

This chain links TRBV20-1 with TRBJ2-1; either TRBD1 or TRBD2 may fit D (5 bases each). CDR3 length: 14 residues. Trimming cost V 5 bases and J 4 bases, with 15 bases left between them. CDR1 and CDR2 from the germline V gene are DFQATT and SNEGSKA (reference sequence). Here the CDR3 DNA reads TGCAGTGCTCCGGGACCACGACGTTACAATGAGCAGTTCTTC. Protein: CSAPGPRRYNEQFF.

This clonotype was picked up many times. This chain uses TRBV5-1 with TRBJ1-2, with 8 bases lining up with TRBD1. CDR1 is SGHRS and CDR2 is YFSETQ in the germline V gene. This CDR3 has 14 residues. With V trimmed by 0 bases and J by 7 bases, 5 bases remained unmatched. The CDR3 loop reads CASSLVQGVTGYTF. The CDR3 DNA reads TGCGCCAGCAGCTTGGTACAGGGGGTGACTGGCTACACCTTC.

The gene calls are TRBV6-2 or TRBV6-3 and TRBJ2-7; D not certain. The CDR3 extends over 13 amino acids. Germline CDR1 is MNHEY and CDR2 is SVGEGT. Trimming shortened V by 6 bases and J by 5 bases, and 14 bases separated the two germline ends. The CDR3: CASRTLMSDEQYF. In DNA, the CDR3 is TGTGCCAGCAGGACCCTTATGAGCGACGAGCAGTACTTC.

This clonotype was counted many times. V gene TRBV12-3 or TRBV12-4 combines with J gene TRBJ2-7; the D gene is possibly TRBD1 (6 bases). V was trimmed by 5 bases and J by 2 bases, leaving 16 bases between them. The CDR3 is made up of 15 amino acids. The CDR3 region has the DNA TGTGCCAGCAGTAGGGCCTACCCAGGGGCCTACGAGCAGTACTTC. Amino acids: CASSRAYPGAYEQYF.

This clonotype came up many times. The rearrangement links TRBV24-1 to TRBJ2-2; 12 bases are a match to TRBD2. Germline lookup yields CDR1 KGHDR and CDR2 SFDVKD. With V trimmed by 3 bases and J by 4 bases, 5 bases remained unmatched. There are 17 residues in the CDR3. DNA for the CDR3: TGTGCCACCAGTGATCCGGGACTAGCGGGCCCCACCGGGGAGCTGTTTTTT. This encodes CATSDPGLAGPTGELFF.

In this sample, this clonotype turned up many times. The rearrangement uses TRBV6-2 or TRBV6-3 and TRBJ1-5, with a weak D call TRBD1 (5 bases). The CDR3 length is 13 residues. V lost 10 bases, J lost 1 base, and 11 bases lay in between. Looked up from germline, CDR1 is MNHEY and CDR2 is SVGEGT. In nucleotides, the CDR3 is TGTGCCACCGGGCGGGGGAGCAATCAGCCCCAGCATTTT. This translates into CATGRGSNQPQHF.

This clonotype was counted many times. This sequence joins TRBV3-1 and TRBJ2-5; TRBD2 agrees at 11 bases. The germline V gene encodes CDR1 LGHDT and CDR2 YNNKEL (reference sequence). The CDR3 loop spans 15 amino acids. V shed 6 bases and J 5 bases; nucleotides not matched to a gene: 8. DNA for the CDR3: TGTGCCAGCAGACAGGGACTAGCGGCGATGGAGACCCAGTACTTC. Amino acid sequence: CASRQGLAAMETQYF.

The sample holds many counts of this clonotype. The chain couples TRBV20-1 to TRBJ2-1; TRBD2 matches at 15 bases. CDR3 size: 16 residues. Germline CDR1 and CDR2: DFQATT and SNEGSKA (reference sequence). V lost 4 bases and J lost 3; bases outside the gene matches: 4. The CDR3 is CSATGTSGRSYNEQFF. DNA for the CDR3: TGCAGTGCTACCGGGACTAGCGGGAGGAGCTACAATGAGCAGTTCTTC.

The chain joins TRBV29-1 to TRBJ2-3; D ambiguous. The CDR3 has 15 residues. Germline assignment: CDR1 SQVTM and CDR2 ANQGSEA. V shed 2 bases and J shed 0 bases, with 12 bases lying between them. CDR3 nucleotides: TGCAGCGTTGAAAAGGTGGGCAGCAGCACAGATACGCAGTATTTT. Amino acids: CSVEKVGSSTDTQYF.

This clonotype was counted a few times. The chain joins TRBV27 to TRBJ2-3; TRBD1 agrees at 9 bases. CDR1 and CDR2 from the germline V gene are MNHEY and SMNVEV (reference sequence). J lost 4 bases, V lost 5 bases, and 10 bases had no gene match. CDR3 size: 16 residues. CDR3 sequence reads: CASSTTWTGVPDTQYF. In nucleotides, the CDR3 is TGTGCCAGCAGTACAACTTGGACAGGGGTTCCAGATACGCAGTATTTT.

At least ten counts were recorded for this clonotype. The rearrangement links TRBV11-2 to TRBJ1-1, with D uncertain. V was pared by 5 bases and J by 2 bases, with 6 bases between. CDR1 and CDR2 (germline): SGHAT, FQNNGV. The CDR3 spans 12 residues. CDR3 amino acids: CASSTSNTEAFF. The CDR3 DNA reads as TGTGCCAGCAGCACCTCAAACACTGAAGCTTTCTTT.

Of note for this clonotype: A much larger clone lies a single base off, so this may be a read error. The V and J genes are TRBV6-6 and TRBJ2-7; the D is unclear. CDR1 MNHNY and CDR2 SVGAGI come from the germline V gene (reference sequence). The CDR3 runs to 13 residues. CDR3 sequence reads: CASNYLRPGEQYF. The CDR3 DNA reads TGTGCCAGCAATTACCTCCGCCCGGGCGAGCAGTACTTC.

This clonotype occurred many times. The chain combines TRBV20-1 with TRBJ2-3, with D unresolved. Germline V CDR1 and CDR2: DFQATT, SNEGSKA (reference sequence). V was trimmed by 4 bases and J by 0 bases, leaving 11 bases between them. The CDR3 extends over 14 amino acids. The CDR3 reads CSATWPTSTDTQYF. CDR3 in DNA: TGCAGTGCTACTTGGCCGACGAGCACAGATACGCAGTATTTT.

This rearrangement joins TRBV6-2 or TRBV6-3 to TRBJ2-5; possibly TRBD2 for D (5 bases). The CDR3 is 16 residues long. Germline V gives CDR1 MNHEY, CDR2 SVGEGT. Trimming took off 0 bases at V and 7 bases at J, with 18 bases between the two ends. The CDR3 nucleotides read TGTGCCAGCAGTTACTCGAGGTCAGGCAGCCGGGGGACCCAGTACTTC. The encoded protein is CASSYSRSGSRGTQYF.

The CDR3 spells CASSFASENTEAFF. The CDR3 nucleotides are TGTGCCAGCAGCTTCGCCTCAGAGAACACTGAAGCTTTCTTT. The chain employs TRBV7-8 and TRBJ1-1; D remains ambiguous. V was pared by 3 bases and J by 1 base, with 9 bases between. The CDR3 totals 14 residues. Germline assignment: CDR1 SGHVS and CDR2 FQNEAQ. Using reference TRBV7-8 and TRBJ1-1 for the parts outside the CDR3, the full variable domain is GAGVSQSPRYKVAKRGQDVALRCDPISGHVSLFWYQQALGQGPEFLTYFQNEAQLDKSGLPSDRFFAERPEGSVSTLKIQRTQQEDSAVYLCASSFASENTEAFFGQGTRLTVV.

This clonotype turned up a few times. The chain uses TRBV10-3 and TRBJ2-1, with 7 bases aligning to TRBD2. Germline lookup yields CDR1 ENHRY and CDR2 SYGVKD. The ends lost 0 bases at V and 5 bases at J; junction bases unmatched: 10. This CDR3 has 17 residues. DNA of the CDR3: TGTGCCATCAGTGAGTCTGGCGCGGGAGAAGTCCACAATGAGCAGTTCTTC. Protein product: CAISESGAGEVHNEQFF.

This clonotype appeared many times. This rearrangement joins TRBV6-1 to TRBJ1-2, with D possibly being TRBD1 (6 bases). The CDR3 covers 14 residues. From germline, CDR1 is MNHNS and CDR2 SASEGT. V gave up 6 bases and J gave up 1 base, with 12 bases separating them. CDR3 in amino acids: CASRKTGINYGYTF. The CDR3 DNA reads TGTGCCAGCAGGAAAACAGGGATTAACTATGGCTACACCTTC.

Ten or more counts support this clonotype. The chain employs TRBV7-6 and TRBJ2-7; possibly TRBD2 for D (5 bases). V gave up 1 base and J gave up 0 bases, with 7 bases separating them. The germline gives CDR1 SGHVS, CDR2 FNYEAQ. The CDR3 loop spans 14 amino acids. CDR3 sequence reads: CASSLGENSYEQYF. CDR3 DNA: TGTGCCAGCAGCTTAGGGGAGAACTCCTACGAGCAGTACTTC.

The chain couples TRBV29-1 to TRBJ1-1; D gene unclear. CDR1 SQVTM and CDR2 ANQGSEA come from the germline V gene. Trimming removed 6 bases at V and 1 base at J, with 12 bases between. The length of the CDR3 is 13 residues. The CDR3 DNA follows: TGCAGCGTCTACATTATCGGGAACACTGAAGCTTTCTTT. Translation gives CSVYIIGNTEAFF.

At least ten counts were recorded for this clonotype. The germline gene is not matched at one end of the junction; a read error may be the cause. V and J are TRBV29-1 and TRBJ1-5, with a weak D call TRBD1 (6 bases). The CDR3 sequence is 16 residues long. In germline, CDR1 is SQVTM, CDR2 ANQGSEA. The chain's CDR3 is CSVQEGGFSPNQPQHF. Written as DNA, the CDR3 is TGCAGCGTTCAAGAGGGGGGATTTTCCCCCAATCAGCCCCAGCATTTT.

The CDR3 sequence: CASSLRGGKSSYNSPLHF. The CDR3 coding sequence is TGTGCCAGCAGCTTAAGAGGGGGCAAGAGCTCCTATAATTCACCCCTCCACTTT. The rearrangement joins TRBV7-3 to TRBJ1-6, with TRBD1 matching over 7 bases. CDR1 is SGHTA, CDR2 FQGTGA, per germline. This CDR3 has 18 amino acids. Trimming took 1 base from V and 0 from J; bases not matched to a gene: 6.

The CDR3 DNA reads TGCGCCAGCAGCAGGACTAGCGGGACATCCTACGAGCAGTACTTC. Protein: CASSRTSGTSYEQYF. V and J are TRBV5-1 and TRBJ2-7; TRBD2 agrees at 12 bases. V trimming: 4 bases; J trimming: 1 base; junction bases outside the gene matches: 3. Germline V gene sequence: CDR1 SGHRS, CDR2 YFSETQ. This CDR3 spans 15 amino acids.

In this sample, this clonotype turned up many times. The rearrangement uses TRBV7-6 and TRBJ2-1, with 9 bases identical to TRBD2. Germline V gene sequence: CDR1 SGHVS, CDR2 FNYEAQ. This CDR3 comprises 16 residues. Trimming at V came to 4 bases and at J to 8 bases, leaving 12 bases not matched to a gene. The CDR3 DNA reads TGTGCCAGCAGCTCGGATAGCGGGAGCCTGGACGATGAGCAGTTCTTC. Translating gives CASSSDSGSLDDEQFF.